The following is a T cell receptor (beta chain) sequence with its context. Its antigen is currently unknown. The data were obtained in a study of OX40 agonist ivuxolimab in advanced cancers. General study points: Expanded peripheral T cells had an undetermined antigen specificity. With doses of 0.1 to 3.0 mg/kg, CD4+ and CD8+ blood T cells had undergone clonal expansion by week 6.

Trimming shortened V by 0 bases and J by 6 bases, and 18 bases separated the two germline ends. The CDR3 is 17 amino acids. Here immunoSEQ multiplex PCR was the method, and the copy in TCRdb shows in-frame clones only, minus some. The data hold 40,000 to 55,000 clones, with 75% to 90% observed a single time. Enrollment shut out patients with autoimmune disease history or systemic immunosuppression. This TCR was sampled from an adult with an advanced solid tumor such as melanoma, head and neck, liver or kidney cancer. The rearrangement links TRBV23-1 to TRBJ1-5, with D maybe TRBD1 (5 bases). TRBV23-1 is assigned to the ORF class and has an uncertain function. The sample here was CD4+ or CD8+ T cells sorted from blood, taken in a trial of the OX40 agonist ivuxolimab. CDR3 sequence reads: CASSQSGQEWRGQPQHF. Here the CDR3 DNA reads TGCGCCAGCAGTCAATCGGGGCAGGAGTGGAGAGGTCAGCCCCAGCATTTT.